The 17 T cell receptor beta chains presented below share a single source sample, sequenced in a study of OX40 agonist ivuxolimab in advanced cancers. Sequencing used immunoSEQ multiplex PCR; TCRdb keeps in-frame clones, though not all of them. The data hold about 2,100 clones, with about 68% observed a single time. The specimen was CD4+ or CD8+ T cells sorted from blood, collected in a trial of the OX40 agonist ivuxolimab. Receptors were obtained from an adult with an advanced solid tumor such as melanoma, head and neck, liver or kidney cancer.

The rearrangement uses TRBV19 and TRBJ2-5, with TRBD1 identical over 11 bases. The V segment lost 5 bases and the J segment 5 bases; nucleotides outside the gene matches: 7. CDR3 length: 15 amino acids. Germline V gene lookup returns CDR1 LNHDA and CDR2 SQIVND (reference sequence). CDR3 in DNA: TGTGCCAGTAGTTCATGGACAGGGGGCCGGGAGACCCAGTACTTC. Protein sequence: CASSSWTGGRETQYF.

The J gene is TRBJ1-1, the V gene TRBV27; D remains unclear. This CDR3 contains 13 residues. Per germline, CDR1 MNHEY and CDR2 SMNVEV (reference sequence). Trimming pared 4 bases from V and 3 bases from J, leaving 9 bases between. The CDR3 spells CASSSGGYTEAFF. CDR3 nucleotide sequence: TGTGCCAGCAGTTCGGGCGGGTACACTGAAGCTTTCTTT.

V is TRBV19 and J is TRBJ1-1, with TRBD1 as a possible D gene (5 bases). CDR3 size: 14 residues. The V and J ends lost 5 bases and 3 bases respectively, with 13 bases between them. The V gene's germline CDR1 is LNHDA and CDR2 SQIVND (reference sequence). Written as DNA, the CDR3 is TGTGCCAGTAGTTGGACAATTGGAGACACTGAAGCTTTCTTT. Its protein is CASSWTIGDTEAFF. Full variable domain (rest looked up from reference TRBV19 and TRBJ1-1): DGGITQSPKYLFRKEGQNVTLSCEQNLNHDAMYWYRQDPGQGLRLIYYSQIVNDFQKGDIAEGYSVSREKKESFPLTVTSAQKNPTAFYLCASSWTIGDTEAFFGQGTRLTVV.

This chain connects TRBV5-1 to TRBJ2-5; 10 positions match TRBD1. The germline gives CDR1 SGHRS, CDR2 YFSETQ. The CDR3 runs 15 residues. The V segment lost 6 bases and the J segment 4 bases; nucleotides outside the gene matches: 9. The CDR3 spells CASTQYGTGAETQYF. CDR3 DNA: TGCGCCAGCACTCAATACGGGACAGGGGCAGAGACCCAGTACTTC. Drawing the rest from reference TRBV5-1 and TRBJ2-5, the complete variable domain is KAGVTQTPRYLIKTRGQQVTLSCSPISGHRSVSWYQQTPGQGLQFLFEYFSETQRNKGNFPGRFSGRQFSNSRSEMNVSTLELGDSALYLCASTQYGTGAETQYFGPGTRLLVL.

This clone was observed a handful of times. V is TRBV5-6 and J is TRBJ2-5; 16 bases agree with TRBD2. With 4 bases clipped from V and 5 bases from J, the junction kept 5 bases outside the gene matches. CDR1 is SGHDT and CDR2 is YYEEEE in the germline V gene. The CDR3 is 16 residues long. This CDR3 is CASSRGTSGRDETQYF. CDR3 coding DNA: TGTGCCAGCAGCCGTGGGACTAGCGGGAGGGATGAGACCCAGTACTTC.

The chain is built from TRBV28 and TRBJ1-6; TRBD1 matches at 7 bases. CDR1 is MDHEN, CDR2 SYDVKM, per germline. Trimming at V came to 7 bases and at J to 7 bases, leaving 13 bases not matched to a gene. The CDR3 covers 16 residues. This chain's CDR3 is CASTQDPGTVNSPLHF. The CDR3 DNA sequence: TGTGCCAGCACTCAAGATCCCGGGACAGTAAATTCACCCCTCCACTTT.

This chain connects TRBV5-8 to TRBJ2-5; 7 bases align to TRBD1. CDR1 and CDR2 from the germline V gene are SGHTS and YDEGEE. This CDR3 is 18 amino acids long. J was trimmed by 2 bases and V by 4 bases; bases with no gene match: 17. The CDR3 sequence is CASSQDRGSRDRQETQYF. The CDR3 DNA sequence: TGTGCCAGCAGCCAAGATAGGGGGTCCCGGGACAGACAAGAGACCCAGTACTTC.

The rearrangement uses TRBV19 and TRBJ1-5, with unresolved D. The CDR3 consists of 15 residues. Germline CDR1 and CDR2: LNHDA and SQIVND (reference sequence). V lost 5 bases and J lost 0, with 11 bases in between. The CDR3 loop is CASSWTAYSNQPQHF. CDR3 coding DNA: TGTGCCAGTAGTTGGACGGCTTATAGCAATCAGCCCCAGCATTTT.

V gene TRBV10-2 combines with J gene TRBJ2-1, with 11 bases lining up with TRBD2. The V segment lost 3 bases and the J segment 9 bases; nucleotides outside the gene matches: 7. The CDR3 has 15 amino acids. CDR1 is WSHSY, CDR2 SAAADI, per germline. The CDR3 sequence: CASSDLSGRAFEQFF. DNA for the CDR3: TGCGCCAGCAGTGACCTTAGCGGGAGGGCCTTTGAGCAGTTCTTC.

This rearrangement joins TRBV6-4 to TRBJ1-1; D call uncertain. Per the germline V gene, CDR1 is MRHNA and CDR2 is SNTAGT. The CDR3 is 13 residues long. With 0 bases removed from V and 4 bases from J, the gap between germline ends came to 6 bases. CDR3 nucleotides: TGTGCCAGCAGTGACTCGAGTCTCACTGAAGCTTTCTTT. Amino acid sequence: CASSDSSLTEAFF.

This clone was observed a few times. The chain has TRBV6-1 and TRBJ2-7; D is perhaps TRBD2 (5 bases). V lost 3 bases and J 2 bases, leaving 14 bases between the germline ends. This CDR3 spans 15 amino acids. Per the germline V gene, CDR1 is MNHNS and CDR2 is SASEGT. CDR3 protein: CASSDAGAGTYEQYF. CDR3 nucleotides: TGTGCCAGCAGTGATGCAGGCGCCGGGACCTACGAGCAGTACTTC.

This clone was observed once. V gene TRBV7-9 combines with J gene TRBJ2-7; 8 bases are a match to TRBD1. Germline CDR1 reads SEHNR; CDR2 reads FQNEAQ (reference sequence). The CDR3 consists of 15 residues. Trimming removed 1 base from V and 6 bases from J; junction bases left unmatched: 8. For the CDR3, the DNA is TGTGCCAGCAGCTTAGGCCCCCAGGGGGCGACCGAGCAGTACTTC. Its protein is CASSLGPQGATEQYF. Using reference TRBV7-9 and TRBJ2-7 for the parts outside the CDR3, the full variable domain is DTGVSQNPRHKITKRGQNVTFRCDPISEHNRLYWYRQTLGQGPEFLTYFQNEAQLEKSRLLSDRFSAERPKGSFSTLEIQRTEQGDSAMYLCASSLGPQGATEQYFGPGTRLTVT.

The chain combines TRBV10-1 with TRBJ2-1, with D maybe TRBD2 (6 bases). The CDR3 is 14 amino acids. Trimming removed 4 bases from V and 6 bases from J, with 13 bases in between. CDR1 is WNHNN, CDR2 SYGVQD, per germline (reference sequence). CDR3 amino acids: CASSVGGDPNEQFF. The CDR3 region has the DNA TGCGCCAGCAGTGTAGGAGGGGACCCCAATGAGCAGTTCTTC.

The chain has TRBV19 and TRBJ2-7, with D perhaps matching TRBD1 (6 bases). Looked up from germline, CDR1 is LNHDA and CDR2 is SQIVND (reference sequence). Between the trimmed V and J ends, which lost 1 base and 3 bases, there was a span of 7 bases. The CDR3 loop spans 13 amino acids. In DNA, the CDR3 is TGTGCCAGTAGTATAGGGGACAACTACGAGCAGTACTTC. This codes for CASSIGDNYEQYF. The entire variable domain, with the rest obtained from reference TRBV19 and TRBJ2-7, is as follows: DGGITQSPKYLFRKEGQNVTLSCEQNLNHDAMYWYRQDPGQGLRLIYYSQIVNDFQKGDIAEGYSVSREKKESFPLTVTSAQKNPTAFYLCASSIGDNYEQYFGPGTRLTVT.

The chain couples TRBV27 to TRBJ2-5, with 9 nucleotides matching TRBD2. The ends lost 3 bases at V and 4 bases at J; junction bases unmatched: 6. Germline values: CDR1 MNHEY, CDR2 SMNVEV (reference sequence). This CDR3 has 15 residues. The CDR3 spells CASSLGGRAAETQYF. The CDR3 DNA reads TGTGCCAGCAGTTTGGGCGGGAGGGCCGCAGAGACCCAGTACTTC.

The CDR3 spells CSAGPEQFF. As DNA, the CDR3 is TGCAGCGCGGGCCCTGAGCAGTTCTTC. The chain uses TRBV20-1 and TRBJ2-1, with D perhaps TRBD2 (5 bases). The CDR3 length is 9 residues. Germline V gene data show CDR1 as DFQATT and CDR2 as SNEGSKA (reference sequence).

For the CDR3, the DNA is TGTGCCAGCAGCTTAGATTACGGGGCTGCAGAGACCCAGTACTTC. It translates to CASSLDYGAAETQYF. This chain links TRBV11-2 with TRBJ2-5; perhaps D is TRBD1 or TRBD2 (5 bases each). The germline V gene has CDR1 SGHAT and CDR2 FQNNGV. With 0 bases removed from V and 4 bases from J, the gap between germline ends came to 12 bases. The CDR3 has 15 amino acids.